This entry describes one T cell receptor beta chain. Antigen unknown. These data are taken from a study of OX40 agonist ivuxolimab in advanced cancers. Study in general: The study reported partial responses in three patients: one hepatocellular carcinoma, two cutaneous melanoma. Study-wide findings and caveats: At 0.1 to 3.0 mg/kg, CD4+ and CD8+ blood T cells expanded clonally by week 6.

Exclusion applied to patients with autoimmune disease history or systemic immunosuppression. Patients had blood sampled at baseline and again on cycle 4 day 1 and cycle 7 day 1. TCRdb's copy holds only in-frame clones and misses some; the assay was immunoSEQ multiplex PCR. The data hold tens of thousands of clones, with more than 85% observed a single time. The sample in question was CD4+ or CD8+ T cells sorted from blood, obtained in a trial of the OX40 agonist ivuxolimab. This receptor was identified in an adult with an advanced solid tumor such as melanoma, head and neck, liver or kidney cancer.

The CDR3 is CASSRGVAARDKNNSPLHF. The CDR3, as DNA: TGTGCCAGCAGCAGGGGAGTGGCCGCCCGGGACAAAAATAATTCACCCCTCCACTTT. V gene TRBV21-1 combines with J gene TRBJ1-6; TRBD1, the D gene given by the table, was not confirmed from the DNA. TRBV21-1 is flagged as a pseudogene. The CDR3 has 19 amino acids.